Presented here are 21 T cell receptor beta chains from one specimen sequenced in a study of blood T cell repertoires in COVID-19. Only in-frame clones appear in the TCRdb table, and some are missing; sequencing was by immunoSEQ multiplex PCR. Of fewer than 250,000 clones in the sample, nearly 90% are singletons; the top ten hold about 15%. Material: PBMCs or T cells enriched from blood (not recorded which). The receptors originated from a man in his thirties or forties who had been exposed to COVID-19.

This chain uses TRBV6-5 with TRBJ1-4; D is perhaps TRBD1 (5 bases). Germline V gene lookup returns CDR1 MNHEY and CDR2 SVGAGI. V gave up 6 bases and J gave up 0 bases, with 8 bases separating them. The CDR3 sequence is 14 residues long. The chain's CDR3 is CASRWGATNEKLFF. DNA for the CDR3: TGTGCCAGCAGGTGGGGGGCAACTAATGAAAAACTGTTTTTT.

The chain recombines TRBV28 with TRBJ1-5, with D possibly matching TRBD1 (5 bases). CDR3 length: 13 amino acids. Trimming pared 8 bases from V and 0 bases from J, leaving 8 bases between. Germline V lookup: CDR1 MDHEN, CDR2 SYDVKM. The DNA of the CDR3 is TGTGCCAGCCACAGGAATAGCAATCAGCCCCAGCATTTT. This sequence encodes CASHRNSNQPQHF.

The rearrangement joins TRBV18 to TRBJ2-1; 9 bases match TRBD2. The junction had 12 bases not matched to a gene; V was cut back by 8 bases and J by 10 bases. This CDR3 region has 14 residues. Germline V gene data show CDR1 as KGHSH and CDR2 as LQKENI. The CDR3 bases are TGTGCCAGCACTCAAGCGGGGGGCCCCCTCGAGCAGTTCTTC. Residues: CASTQAGGPLEQFF. Full variable domain (remainder filled in from reference TRBV18 and TRBJ2-1): NAGVMQNPRHLVRRRGQEARLRCSPMKGHSHVYWYRQLPEEGLKFMVYLQKENIIDESGMPKERFSAEFPKEGPSILRIQQVVRGDSAAYFCASTQAGGPLEQFFGPGTRLTVL.

V and J are TRBV19 and TRBJ1-1; D might be TRBD1 (6 bases). With 5 bases removed from V and 8 bases from J, the gap between germline ends came to 12 bases. This CDR3 comprises 12 residues. Germline assignment: CDR1 LNHDA and CDR2 SQIVND (reference sequence). The CDR3 DNA reads TGTGCCAGTAGTCAGGGGAGCCGGGAAGCTTTCTTT. Translating gives CASSQGSREAFF. The full variable domain, its missing parts supplied by reference TRBV19 and TRBJ1-1, is DGGITQSPKYLFRKEGQNVTLSCEQNLNHDAMYWYRQDPGQGLRLIYYSQIVNDFQKGDIAEGYSVSREKKESFPLTVTSAQKNPTAFYLCASSQGSREAFFGQGTRLTVV.

In DNA, the CDR3 is TGTGCCAGCAGTTTCCGATGGGGCGAGTCACCCCTCCACTTT. Translation: CASSFRWGESPLHF. The chain joins TRBV6-4 to TRBJ1-6, with D tentatively TRBD1 (5 bases). CDR1 and CDR2 from the germline V gene are MRHNA and SNTAGT. Trimming shortened V by 5 bases and J by 10 bases, and 15 bases separated the two germline ends. The CDR3 is 14 residues long.

V and J are TRBV9 and TRBJ2-7, with TRBD1 matching 8 bases. CDR1 is SGDLS and CDR2 is YYNGEE in the germline V gene. V lost 4 bases to trimming and J lost 6 bases; unmatched junction nucleotides: 12. The CDR3 spans 15 residues. CDR3 loop: CASSPSGTGISEQYF. The CDR3 nucleotides read TGTGCCAGCAGCCCGTCCGGGACAGGTATAAGCGAGCAGTACTTC. The whole variable domain, filled in from reference TRBV9 and TRBJ2-7, reads DSGVTQTPKHLITATGQRVTLRCSPRSGDLSVYWYQQSLDQGLQFLIQYYNGEERAKGNILERFSAQQFPDLHSELNLSSLELGDSALYFCASSPSGTGISEQYFGPGTRLTVT.

The gene calls are TRBV6-5 and TRBJ2-5, with 11 bases matching TRBD2. The J segment lost 5 bases and the V segment lost 6 bases, leaving 8 bases of the junction unmatched. The germline V gene encodes CDR1 MNHEY and CDR2 SVGAGI. The CDR3 runs 15 residues. The CDR3 region is CASSLGTSGRETQYF. CDR3 nucleotides: TGTGCCAGCAGCCTAGGGACTAGCGGAAGGGAGACCCAGTACTTC.

This chain connects TRBV19 to TRBJ1-1; D not resolved. CDR1 and CDR2 from the germline V gene are LNHDA and SQIVND (reference sequence). V shed 1 base and J shed 1 base, with 10 bases lying between them. The CDR3 has 15 amino acids. The CDR3 bases are TGTGCCAGTAGTATAGGTAAAGCCGCGAACACTGAAGCTTTCTTT. It codes for CASSIGKAANTEAFF.

This clone was detected only once. The chain uses TRBV29-1 and TRBJ2-7, with 8 nucleotides matching TRBD2. In germline, CDR1 is SQVTM, CDR2 ANQGSEA. The length of the CDR3 is 13 residues. J was trimmed by 1 base and V by 4 bases; bases with no gene match: 3. CDR3 amino acids: CSVAGGESYEQYF. The CDR3 DNA reads as TGCAGCGTTGCGGGGGGGGAATCCTACGAGCAGTACTTC.

V and J are TRBV19 and TRBJ1-5; 8 bases are a match to TRBD1. The length of the CDR3 is 15 residues. The germline gives CDR1 LNHDA, CDR2 SQIVND (reference sequence). V shed 6 bases, J shed 3 bases, and the junction held 7 bases outside the gene matches. The CDR3 loop reads CASRGGTGYNQPQHF. In DNA form, the CDR3 reads TGTGCCAGTAGGGGGGGGACAGGTTACAATCAGCCCCAGCATTTT.

The rearrangement uses TRBV19 and TRBJ1-2; 11 bases match TRBD1. Trimming took 7 bases from V and 1 from J; bases not matched to a gene: 5. The germline gives CDR1 LNHDA, CDR2 SQIVND (reference sequence). The CDR3 has 15 amino acids. The CDR3 loop reads CASIGQGALNYGYTF. The CDR3 region has the DNA TGTGCCAGTATTGGACAGGGGGCACTTAACTATGGCTACACCTTC.

The rearrangement uses TRBV5-4 and TRBJ2-5; TRBD2 matches 10 bases. This CDR3 contains 16 residues. Germline CDR1 reads SGHNT; CDR2 reads YYREEE (reference sequence). The J segment lost 2 bases and the V segment lost 4 bases, leaving 8 bases of the junction unmatched. CDR3 in amino acids: CASSVLAGGRQETQYF. The CDR3 DNA reads TGTGCCAGCAGCGTTTTAGCGGGGGGACGTCAAGAGACCCAGTACTTC.

The chain joins TRBV5-1 to TRBJ2-5; D might be TRBD2 (5 bases). Germline CDR1 reads SGHRS; CDR2 reads YFSETQ. Trimming removed 0 bases at V and 5 bases at J, with 17 bases between. The CDR3 spans 16 residues. CDR3 loop: CASSLARGPPSETQYF. Written as DNA, the CDR3 is TGCGCCAGCAGCTTGGCACGAGGGCCCCCCTCGGAGACCCAGTACTTC.

V gene TRBV5-5 combines with J gene TRBJ2-1, with 7 bases that match TRBD1. Trimming took 3 bases from V and 7 from J; bases not matched to a gene: 10. From germline, CDR1 is SGHKS and CDR2 YYEKEE (reference sequence). This CDR3 has 15 amino acids. The CDR3 here is CASSSRLTGRNEQFF. CDR3 nucleotides: TGTGCCAGCAGCTCGCGATTGACAGGGCGGAATGAGCAGTTCTTC.

The J gene is TRBJ1-5, the V gene TRBV19; possibly TRBD1 for D (5 bases). The germline gives CDR1 LNHDA, CDR2 SQIVND (reference sequence). CDR3 length: 12 amino acids. V dropped 6 bases and J dropped 11 bases, with 14 bases sitting between them. The CDR3 coding sequence is TGTGCCAGTAGCACAACAGGAAAGGCCCAGCATTTT. Translated: CASSTTGKAQHF.

The V and J genes are TRBV6-5 and TRBJ2-7; D unresolved. Germline CDR1 MNHEY, CDR2 SVGAGI. The length of the CDR3 is 11 residues. Trimming cost V 10 bases and J 4 bases, with 11 bases left between them. CDR3 in DNA: TGTGCCACCAGGACGGAGTACGAGCAGTACTTC. It yields the protein CATRTEYEQYF.

The V gene is TRBV12-3 or TRBV12-4, the J gene TRBJ1-1, with D uncertain. V gave up 4 bases and J gave up 8 bases, with 11 bases separating them. The CDR3 sequence is 12 residues long. CDR3 protein: CASSSRWREAFF. The CDR3 DNA follows: TGTGCCAGCAGTTCTAGGTGGAGAGAAGCTTTCTTT.

The rearrangement links TRBV27 to TRBJ1-2; TRBD1 is a possible D gene (6 bases). Germline lookup yields CDR1 MNHEY and CDR2 SMNVEV (reference sequence). There are 12 residues in the CDR3. Deletions cut 2 bases from V and 5 bases from J, with 6 bases between. The CDR3 is CASSLQGYGYTF. For the CDR3, the DNA is TGTGCCAGCAGTTTACAGGGGTATGGCTACACCTTC.

This chain joins TRBV5-4 and TRBJ1-2; TRBD1 aligns across 7 bases. The CDR3 loop spans 14 amino acids. Per germline, CDR1 SGHNT and CDR2 YYREEE (reference sequence). The J segment lost 5 bases and the V segment lost 4 bases, leaving 8 bases of the junction unmatched. In nucleotides, the CDR3 is TGTGCCAGCAGCCCCGGGACAGACAAGTATGGCTACACCTTC. This codes for CASSPGTDKYGYTF.

V is TRBV6-6 and J is TRBJ2-7; D might be TRBD1 (5 bases). V lost 0 bases to trimming and J lost 6 bases, with 6 bases between them. Germline assignment: CDR1 MNHNY and CDR2 SVGAGI (reference sequence). This CDR3 is 12 amino acids long. The CDR3 spells CASSYSTVEQYF. As DNA, the CDR3 is TGTGCCAGCAGTTACTCGACAGTCGAGCAGTACTTC.

The chain carries TRBV2 and TRBJ1-3; D uncertain. CDR3 length: 16 amino acids. V lost 6 bases to trimming and J lost 1 base, with 16 bases between them. The germline CDR1 and CDR2 sequences are SNHLY and FYNNEI. This CDR3 is CASRPTYPSSGNTIYF. DNA for the CDR3: TGTGCCAGCAGGCCGACTTATCCCTCTTCTGGAAACACCATATATTTT.